The 32 T cell receptor beta chains presented below share a single source sample, sequenced in a study of cytomegalovirus exposure and HLA in healthy donors. PCR used 60 Vbeta primers and 13 Jbeta primers. Clones were read by immunoSEQ multiplex PCR, and TCRdb kept only the in-frame ones, dropping some. The table lists 200,000 to 250,000 clones, about 80% of them singletons. Source material: PBMCs. The receptors originated from a woman in her fifties or sixties in good health and CMV-seropositive.

The chain is built from TRBV29-1 and TRBJ1-2, with a possible D match to TRBD1 (5 bases). The CDR3 contains 11 residues. In germline, CDR1 is SQVTM, CDR2 ANQGSEA. The CDR3 reads CSITGGYGYTF. CDR3 nucleotides: TGCAGTATTACGGGGGGCTATGGCTACACCTTC.

The rearrangement uses TRBV4-1 and TRBJ1-2, with a weak D call TRBD1 (5 bases). This CDR3 is 12 amino acids long. Trimming took 2 bases from V and 7 from J, leaving 8 bases between them. Germline assignment: CDR1 MGHRA and CDR2 YSYEKL. CDR3 residues: CASSQMGLGYTF. CDR3 DNA sequence: TGCGCCAGCAGCCAAATGGGGCTTGGCTACACCTTC.

The rearrangement uses TRBV29-1 and TRBJ2-7, with TRBD2 matching 7 bases. V shed 2 bases, J shed 1 base, and the junction held 5 bases outside the gene matches. The CDR3 runs to 14 residues. The germline V gene encodes CDR1 SQVTM and CDR2 ANQGSEA. CDR3 residues: CSVEWASGSYEQYF. CDR3 DNA sequence: TGCAGCGTTGAATGGGCTAGCGGATCCTACGAGCAGTACTTC.

The chain is built from TRBV30 and TRBJ1-1, with TRBD1 matching over 11 bases. V shed 4 bases and J 4 bases; nucleotides not matched to a gene: 8. Germline V gene data show CDR1 as GTSNPN and CDR2 as SVGIG (reference sequence). The CDR3 spans 15 residues. The CDR3 here is CAWTWTGGAFTEAFF. CDR3 coding DNA: TGTGCCTGGACCTGGACAGGGGGCGCTTTCACTGAAGCTTTCTTT.

The V gene is TRBV5-1, the J gene TRBJ2-7; 9 nucleotides agree with TRBD1. The V gene's germline CDR1 is SGHRS and CDR2 YFSETQ. The V and J ends lost 4 bases and 2 bases, in that order; junction bases with no gene match: 7. The CDR3 has 15 amino acids. The DNA for the CDR3 is TGCGCCAGCAGCGCGGGACAGGGTGTCCCCTACGAGCAGTACTTC. Protein: CASSAGQGVPYEQYF. Supplemented by reference TRBV5-1 and TRBJ2-7, the full variable domain reads KAGVTQTPRYLIKTRGQQVTLSCSPISGHRSVSWYQQTPGQGLQFLFEYFSETQRNKGNFPGRFSGRQFSNSRSEMNVSTLELGDSALYLCASSAGQGVPYEQYFGPGTRLTVT.

The V and J genes are TRBV6-1 and TRBJ2-7, with 9 bases aligning to TRBD2. The V gene's germline CDR1 is MNHNS and CDR2 SASEGT. CDR3 size: 15 residues. J gave up 0 bases and V 5 bases, and 5 bases lay outside the gene matches. This chain's CDR3 is CASSSGLANSYEQYF. DNA of the CDR3: TGTGCCAGCAGTTCCGGACTAGCGAACTCCTACGAGCAGTACTTC.

The chain has TRBV6-4 and TRBJ2-2, with D possibly matching TRBD1 (6 bases). The CDR3 has 13 residues. V gave up 6 bases and J gave up 6 bases, with 11 bases separating them. Germline V gives CDR1 MRHNA, CDR2 SNTAGT. The CDR3 sequence is CASRLQGPGELFF. The CDR3 nucleotides are TGTGCCAGCAGGCTACAGGGTCCCGGGGAGCTGTTTTTT.

V is TRBV5-6 and J is TRBJ1-3; 9 bases agree with TRBD1. Germline trimming cut 3 bases from V and 4 bases from J; bases unmatched to any gene: 2. This CDR3 has 14 amino acids. CDR1 SGHDT and CDR2 YYEEEE come from the germline V gene. CDR3 in DNA: TGTGCCAGCAGCTCGGGACAGGGAGGAAACACCATATATTTT. Protein sequence: CASSSGQGGNTIYF. The complete variable domain, with remaining parts taken from reference TRBV5-6 and TRBJ1-3, reads DAGVTQSPTHLIKTRGQQVTLRCSPKSGHDTVSWYQQALGQGPQFIFQYYEEEERQRGNFPDRFSGHQFPNYSSELNVNALLLGDSALYLCASSSGQGGNTIYFGEGSWLTVV.

This clone was seen once. The chain is built from TRBV19 and TRBJ2-3; D uncertain. CDR1 LNHDA and CDR2 SQIVND come from the germline V gene (reference sequence). CDR3 length: 14 residues. V gave up 4 bases and J gave up 2 bases, with 10 bases separating them. DNA for the CDR3: TGTGCCAGTAGTACCAGACACTCCACAGATACGCAGTATTTT. Amino acids: CASSTRHSTDTQYF.

This clone was counted only a few times. The chain has TRBV4-1 and TRBJ1-2; 10 bases map to TRBD1. CDR3 size: 17 residues. The junction had 14 bases not matched to a gene; V was cut back by 4 bases and J by 6 bases. CDR1 is MGHRA and CDR2 is YSYEKL in the germline V gene. The CDR3 DNA reads as TGCGCCAGCAGCCCAAACTCCGGGACAGGGGTTGTAGATGGCTACACCTTC. Encoded protein: CASSPNSGTGVVDGYTF.

The V call is TRBV5-1, the J call TRBJ1-2; 9 bases align to TRBD1. Germline assignment: CDR1 SGHRS and CDR2 YFSETQ. Germline trimming cut 4 bases from V and 6 bases from J; bases unmatched to any gene: 7. This CDR3 has 14 amino acids. CDR3 region: CASSPTGGSNGYTF. Here the CDR3 DNA reads TGCGCCAGCAGCCCGACAGGGGGTAGCAATGGCTACACCTTC.

The chain uses TRBV7-6 and TRBJ2-7; possible D gene TRBD2, 6 bases. Germline V CDR1 and CDR2: SGHVS, FNYEAQ. The CDR3 covers 13 residues. V lost 5 bases, J lost 3 bases, and 11 bases lay in between. The CDR3 DNA follows: TGTGCCAGCAGCCGGGAGTTTGGCTACGAGCAGTACTTC. It encodes CASSREFGYEQYF.

This clone was seen a handful of times. This rearrangement joins TRBV6-1 to TRBJ2-4; D call uncertain. The CDR3 has 16 amino acids. Trimming left V 1 base short and J 1 base short, with 11 bases between. The germline CDR1 and CDR2 sequences are MNHNS and SASEGT. The CDR3 DNA sequence: TGTGCCAGCAGTGAAGTTGATAGATGGGCCAAAAACATTCAGTACTTC. Translation gives CASSEVDRWAKNIQYF.

V gene TRBV30 combines with J gene TRBJ2-6; tentatively, D is TRBD1 (6 bases). V lost 8 bases and J lost 0, with 11 bases in between. The CDR3 extends over 14 amino acids. The germline V gene encodes CDR1 GTSNPN and CDR2 SVGIG (reference sequence). The CDR3 sequence is CADRILSGANVLTF. CDR3 in DNA: TGTGCCGACAGGATTCTCTCTGGGGCCAACGTCCTGACTTTC.

The V call is TRBV19, the J call TRBJ2-2; 8 bases map to TRBD1. This CDR3 region has 15 residues. V lost 8 bases, J lost 6 bases, and 11 bases stayed unmatched. Germline lookup yields CDR1 LNHDA and CDR2 SQIVND (reference sequence). CDR3 loop: CASRTQGASAGELFF. CDR3 DNA sequence: TGTGCCAGTCGGACTCAGGGGGCTAGCGCCGGGGAGCTGTTTTTT.

This sequence joins TRBV7-9 and TRBJ1-3; 8 bases are a match to TRBD1. Germline assignment: CDR1 SEHNR and CDR2 FQNEAQ (reference sequence). V lost 3 bases to trimming and J lost 4 bases; unmatched junction nucleotides: 5. The CDR3 spans 15 residues. The CDR3 DNA reads TGTGCCAGCAGCTTCGGACAGGGCTCAGGAAACACCATATATTTT. Protein product: CASSFGQGSGNTIYF.

The V gene is TRBV6-5, the J gene TRBJ2-2, with 7 bases that match TRBD2. The CDR3 runs 15 residues. Trimming took 6 bases from V and 4 from J; bases not matched to a gene: 8. The germline gives CDR1 MNHEY, CDR2 SVGAGI. Written as DNA, the CDR3 is TGTGCCAGCAGCCGGGGAGGGCCAGTCACCGGGGAGCTGTTTTTT. Translation: CASSRGGPVTGELFF.

The chain couples TRBV5-4 to TRBJ2-7; 10 bases line up with TRBD2. There are 16 residues in the CDR3. Unmatched junction bases numbered 14, after V lost 5 bases and J lost 6 bases. Germline V gene data show CDR1 as SGHNT and CDR2 as YYREEE (reference sequence). CDR3: CASRTASGGAGGEQYF. CDR3 sequence (DNA): TGTGCCAGCAGAACCGCTAGCGGGGGTGCCGGCGGCGAGCAGTACTTC.

The rearrangement joins TRBV27 to TRBJ2-7; D possibly corresponds to TRBD1 (7 bases). Trimming pared 7 bases from V and 8 bases from J, leaving 18 bases between. CDR1 and CDR2 (germline): MNHEY, SMNVEV (reference sequence). The CDR3 loop spans 13 amino acids. This CDR3 reads CASTTGDSMKQYF. The CDR3 DNA reads as TGTGCCAGCACTACAGGGGACTCAATGAAGCAGTACTTC.

This sequence joins TRBV6-5 and TRBJ2-1, with D perhaps matching TRBD2 (6 bases). Trimming stripped 6 bases from V and 8 bases from J, with 17 bases between. The CDR3 covers 14 residues. Germline CDR1 MNHEY, CDR2 SVGAGI. The DNA of the CDR3 is TGTGCCAGCAGGCTGGTGGAGGGCCGCTATGAGCAGTTCTTC. It specifies CASRLVEGRYEQFF.

This clone was found a few times. J is TRBJ2-3 and V is TRBV9; D is possibly TRBD2 (7 bases). V lost 5 bases and J 10 bases, leaving 17 bases between the germline ends. The germline V gene encodes CDR1 SGDLS and CDR2 YYNGEE. CDR3 length: 13 residues. CDR3 loop: CASRKEGGGPQYF. The CDR3 DNA follows: TGTGCCAGCAGGAAAGAGGGGGGAGGGCCGCAGTATTTT.

This chain uses TRBV10-3 with TRBJ1-5, with D maybe TRBD1 (6 bases). The CDR3 is 13 amino acids. The germline V gene has CDR1 ENHRY and CDR2 SYGVKD. V was shortened by 6 bases and J by 1 base, with 7 bases between the two germline ends. The CDR3 protein is CAIRQGSNQPQHF. The CDR3 DNA follows: TGTGCCATCAGACAGGGCAGCAATCAGCCCCAGCATTTT.

This chain joins TRBV7-2 and TRBJ2-5; TRBD1 is a possible D gene (6 bases). Germline V CDR1 and CDR2: SGHTA, FQGNSA. V lost 5 bases and J 4 bases, leaving 11 bases between the germline ends. The CDR3 totals 13 residues. CDR3 protein: CASSLWGPETQYF. The CDR3 region has the DNA TGTGCCAGCAGCCTCTGGGGGCCAGAGACCCAGTACTTC.

The V gene is TRBV19, the J gene TRBJ1-2; D ambiguous. Trimming cost V 10 bases and J 13 bases, with 22 bases left between them. Looked up from germline, CDR1 is LNHDA and CDR2 is SQIVND (reference sequence). This CDR3 has 12 residues. As DNA, the CDR3 is TGTGCCACCGGGATTGGGGTACGCCTTCCCACCTTC. Encoded protein: CATGIGVRLPTF. The whole variable domain, filled in from reference TRBV19 and TRBJ1-2, reads DGGITQSPKYLFRKEGQNVTLSCEQNLNHDAMYWYRQDPGQGLRLIYYSQIVNDFQKGDIAEGYSVSREKKESFPLTVTSAQKNPTAFYLCATGIGVRLPTFGSGTRLTVV.

The chain employs TRBV5-6 and TRBJ1-1, with 10 bases fitting TRBD1. The germline V gene has CDR1 SGHDT and CDR2 YYEEEE. This CDR3 comprises 19 residues. Trimming took 4 bases from V and 1 from J; bases not matched to a gene: 16. The CDR3 DNA follows: TGTGCCAGCAGCCCCACGAACCATTGGGGACAGGGGCGGAACACTGAAGCTTTCTTT. Encoded protein: CASSPTNHWGQGRNTEAFF.

This chain connects TRBV19 to TRBJ2-2, with D maybe TRBD2 (6 bases). V gave up 7 bases and J gave up 3 bases, with 12 bases separating them. The germline V gene encodes CDR1 LNHDA and CDR2 SQIVND (reference sequence). This CDR3 comprises 14 residues. Written as DNA, the CDR3 is TGTGCCAGTAAGTCGGGGGAGGACACCGGGGAGCTGTTTTTT. Translation gives CASKSGEDTGELFF.

This chain links TRBV15 with TRBJ2-5; 8 nucleotides match TRBD1. The length of the CDR3 is 14 residues. J lost 5 bases, V lost 5 bases, and 7 bases had no gene match. Germline lookup yields CDR1 LNHNV and CDR2 YYDKDF (reference sequence). As DNA, the CDR3 is TGTGCCACCAGCCCCCGGACAGGGAAGGAGACCCAGTACTTC. Translating gives CATSPRTGKETQYF.

The rearrangement links TRBV9 to TRBJ2-5; 12 nucleotides align to TRBD2. The CDR3 has 14 residues. CDR1 is SGDLS and CDR2 is YYNGEE in the germline V gene. Trimming removed 0 bases from V and 9 bases from J; junction bases left unmatched: 3. DNA for the CDR3: TGTGCCAGCAGCGTAGGGGCTAGCGGGGGGGCCCAGTACTTC. It encodes CASSVGASGGAQYF.

This sequence joins TRBV13 and TRBJ2-6, with a possible D match to TRBD1 (6 bases). Trimming cost V 2 bases and J 3 bases, with 11 bases left between them. This CDR3 has 16 residues. Germline CDR1 is PRHDT and CDR2 is FYEKMQ (reference sequence). The CDR3 spells CASSLSGARGANVLTF. CDR3 nucleotides: TGTGCCAGCAGCTTATCAGGGGCGCGTGGGGCCAACGTCCTGACTTTC.

The J gene is TRBJ2-5, the V gene TRBV6-1; D is uncertain. The CDR3 is made up of 13 amino acids. Trimming took 2 bases from V and 11 from J, leaving 15 bases between them. Germline V gene data show CDR1 as MNHNS and CDR2 as SASEGT. DNA for the CDR3: TGTGCCAGCAGTGAAATTAGTTCTACTGAGCAGTACTTC. Residues: CASSEISSTEQYF.

The chain uses TRBV29-1 and TRBJ2-3, with 12 bases that match TRBD2. The trim removed 1 base at V and 3 bases at J, leaving 2 bases unmatched. CDR1 and CDR2 from the germline V gene are SQVTM and ANQGSEA. This CDR3 has 15 amino acids. The chain's CDR3 is CSVEGLAGVTDTQYF. CDR3 bases: TGCAGCGTTGAAGGACTAGCGGGAGTGACAGATACGCAGTATTTT.

The rearrangement joins TRBV6-5 to TRBJ2-5, with D tentatively TRBD1 (5 bases). Trimming stripped 0 bases from V and 5 bases from J, with 10 bases between. Looked up from germline, CDR1 is MNHEY and CDR2 is SVGAGI. The CDR3 loop spans 14 amino acids. The CDR3 reads CASSYSNSGETQYF. Written as DNA, the CDR3 is TGTGCCAGCAGTTACTCGAACTCAGGGGAGACCCAGTACTTC.